The 22 T cell receptor beta chains below come from one sample, sequenced in a study of blood T cells in healthy people across ages. The second PCR ran about 6 to 12 cycles with a sample-barcoded 5' primer and J-beta primers. One entry per CDR3 protein results from TCRdb running MiXCR on the 5' RACE reads. The sample consists of fewer than 2 million distinct CDR3 sequences, about 39% of them appearing once. The sequencing sample was made of blood. Source of these receptors: a human donor in good health.

V and J are TRBV6-5 and TRBJ2-6, with D unresolved. The CDR3 contains 14 residues. Germline CDR1 and CDR2: MNHEY and SVGAGI. With 5 bases removed from V and 0 bases from J, the gap between germline ends came to 5 bases. The chain's CDR3 is CASSTVSGANVLTF. CDR3 DNA sequence: TGTGCCAGCAGTACAGTCTCTGGGGCCAACGTCCTGACTTTC.

In this sample, this clonotype turned up a few times. The rearrangement uses TRBV6-5 and TRBJ2-5; D possibly corresponds to TRBD2 (5 bases). The germline V gene encodes CDR1 MNHEY and CDR2 SVGAGI. V lost 0 bases to trimming and J lost 4 bases, with 12 bases between them. The CDR3 sequence is 15 residues long. The chain's CDR3 is CASSYSRYGIETQYF. CDR3 sequence (DNA): TGTGCCAGCAGTTACTCGAGATACGGGATAGAGACCCAGTACTTC.

V and J are TRBV7-8 and TRBJ2-2, with TRBD2 matching over 7 bases. CDR3 length: 19 residues. J lost 3 bases, V lost 5 bases, and 18 bases had no gene match. Germline V gene lookup returns CDR1 SGHVS and CDR2 FQNEAQ. CDR3 residues: CASSRRAMSGIRDTGELFF. Here the CDR3 DNA reads TGTGCCAGCAGCCGCCGGGCCATGAGCGGGATCCGAGACACCGGGGAGCTGTTTTTT.

This clonotype came up a few times. The CDR3 coding sequence is TGTGCCAGCTCAGGACTAGTCACAGATACGCAGTATTTT. It encodes CASSGLVTDTQYF. This chain joins TRBV18 and TRBJ2-3; TRBD2 agrees at 7 bases. V shed 5 bases and J 2 bases; nucleotides not matched to a gene: 1. The germline V gene has CDR1 KGHSH and CDR2 LQKENI. The CDR3 contains 13 residues.

With respect to this clonotype: One end of the junction fails to match germline, which may point to a read error. The chain carries TRBV7-9 and TRBJ1-5, with D tentatively TRBD1 (5 bases). The V gene's germline CDR1 is SEHNR and CDR2 FQNEAQ (reference sequence). CDR3 length: 15 amino acids. The CDR3 spells CANSFSGGGNQPQHF. The CDR3 DNA sequence: TGTGCCAACAGCTTTTCGGGCGGGGGTAATCAGCCCCAGCATTTT.

The gene calls are TRBV13 and TRBJ2-7; 8 positions agree with TRBD2. Germline lookup yields CDR1 PRHDT and CDR2 FYEKMQ (reference sequence). Germline trimming cut 5 bases from V and 1 base from J; bases unmatched to any gene: 7. This CDR3 has 15 amino acids. CDR3 region: CASSPERGPSYEQYF. The CDR3 region has the DNA TGTGCCAGCAGCCCGGAGCGGGGGCCATCCTACGAGCAGTACTTC.

Note on this clonotype: One end of the junction fails to match germline, which may point to a read error. This rearrangement joins TRBV12-3 or TRBV12-4 to TRBJ2-5, with a weak D call TRBD2 (5 bases). The CDR3 has 12 residues. CDR3 bases: TGTGCCAGCAATTTATCGGGAAAGACCCAGTACTTC. Its translation is CASNLSGKTQYF.

This chain uses TRBV7-8 with TRBJ1-1, with D possibly TRBD1 on 6 matching bases. Trimming pared 5 bases from V and 3 bases from J, leaving 10 bases between. Germline V gene data show CDR1 as SGHVS and CDR2 as FQNEAQ. This CDR3 comprises 13 residues. The CDR3 DNA is TGTGCCAGCAGCATTGGGACACACACTGAAGCTTTCTTT. Protein: CASSIGTHTEAFF.

V is TRBV6-5 and J is TRBJ2-1, with D unresolved. Germline CDR1 MNHEY, CDR2 SVGAGI. The CDR3 is made up of 14 amino acids. V shed 6 bases and J shed 6 bases, with 15 bases lying between them. The CDR3 DNA reads TGTGCCAGCAGACGTACCCGGGCTTCCAATGAGCAGTTCTTC. Translated, it gives CASRRTRASNEQFF.

The chain recombines TRBV9 with TRBJ1-1, with a possible D match to TRBD1 (5 bases). The length of the CDR3 is 13 residues. V lost 2 bases and J 6 bases, leaving 11 bases between the germline ends. Germline V lookup: CDR1 SGDLS, CDR2 YYNGEE. CDR3 sequence reads: CASSVWGGSEAFF. The DNA of the CDR3 is TGTGCCAGCAGCGTTTGGGGCGGATCTGAAGCTTTCTTT.

V gene TRBV20-1 combines with J gene TRBJ2-4; D possibly corresponds to TRBD2 (7 bases). The J call may be incorrect, as the DNA end agrees better with TRBJ2-5. CDR1 and CDR2 (germline): DFQATT, SNEGSKA (reference sequence). CDR3 length equals 16 residues. DNA for the CDR3: TGCAGTGCTAGAGAAGGGCGCGGGGGCCGACAAGAGACCCAGTACTTC. This sequence encodes CSAREGRGGRQETQYF.

The CDR3, as DNA: TGTGCCAGCGGATTACCCGGGACAAACAATGAGCAGTTCTTC. Residues: CASGLPGTNNEQFF. The chain joins TRBV27 to TRBJ2-1; D possibly corresponds to TRBD1 (6 bases). Germline lookup yields CDR1 MNHEY and CDR2 SMNVEV (reference sequence). The CDR3 is made up of 14 amino acids. V was shortened by 8 bases and J by 5 bases, with 16 bases between the two germline ends.

In this sample, this clonotype turned up a few times. The rearrangement joins TRBV4-1 to TRBJ1-2; maybe TRBD1 (5 bases). V gave up 2 bases and J gave up 5 bases, with 12 bases separating them. The CDR3 loop spans 14 amino acids. Germline V gene lookup returns CDR1 MGHRA and CDR2 YSYEKL. The CDR3 DNA follows: TGCGCCAGCAGCCAAAGGGACGGAAATTATGGCTACACCTTC. This codes for CASSQRDGNYGYTF.

This clonotype was counted a few times. V usage is TRBV20-1 and J usage is TRBJ2-1; D perhaps matches TRBD1 (6 bases). Germline CDR1 is DFQATT and CDR2 is SNEGSKA (reference sequence). Between the trimmed V and J ends, which lost 0 bases and 8 bases, there was a span of 17 bases. This CDR3 is 15 amino acids long. CDR3 nucleotide sequence: TGCAGTGCTAGAGATAGTTGGGGGCCCGGGGATGAGCAGTTCTTC. Its protein product is CSARDSWGPGDEQFF.

This clonotype appeared a few times. This chain uses TRBV12-3 or TRBV12-4 with TRBJ1-1; D might be TRBD1 (6 bases). The CDR3 extends over 14 amino acids. With 6 bases removed from V and 4 bases from J, the gap between germline ends came to 15 bases. The CDR3 loop is CASRPNGGPTEAFF. The DNA for the CDR3 is TGTGCCAGCAGACCCAACGGGGGGCCCACTGAAGCTTTCTTT.

This clonotype was detected once. The chain combines TRBV30 with TRBJ2-1, with 7 bases aligning to TRBD2. This CDR3 has 13 amino acids. In germline, CDR1 is GTSNPN, CDR2 SVGIG (reference sequence). Trimming cost V 2 bases and J 10 bases; bases outside gene matches: 8. CDR3: CAWSRGGGGEQFF. The CDR3, as DNA: TGTGCCTGGAGTCGGGGCGGGGGAGGGGAGCAGTTCTTC.

The chain joins TRBV20-1 to TRBJ2-1, with a possible D match to TRBD2 (7 bases). This CDR3 contains 15 residues. Per germline, CDR1 DFQATT and CDR2 SNEGSKA (reference sequence). V was cut by 0 bases and J by 2 bases, with 11 bases left in between. The DNA of the CDR3 is TGCAGTGCTAGAGATCTGGGGGGGCCCTACAATGAGCAGTTCTTC. It yields the protein CSARDLGGPYNEQFF.

CDR3 nucleotide sequence: TGTGCTAGCACAGACAGGGGGCTTGTTAGTCAGCCCCAGCATTTT. Residues: CASTDRGLVSQPQHF. The chain joins TRBV12-5 to TRBJ1-5; 10 nucleotides agree with TRBD1. With 9 bases clipped from V and 6 bases from J, the junction kept 11 bases outside the gene matches. Germline V gives CDR1 LGHNT, CDR2 FRNRAP. The CDR3 is 15 amino acids.

The V and J genes are TRBV7-9 and TRBJ1-2, with D perhaps TRBD1 (5 bases). V was shortened by 2 bases and J by 5 bases, with 18 bases between the two germline ends. This CDR3 contains 16 residues. Germline CDR1 is SEHNR and CDR2 is FQNEAQ (reference sequence). The CDR3 is CASSLQGLILRYGYTF. CDR3 nucleotides: TGTGCCAGCAGCTTACAGGGATTGATTTTACGTTATGGCTACACCTTC.

The rearrangement uses TRBV12-3 or TRBV12-4 and TRBJ2-3; D is possibly TRBD2 (8 bases). CDR3 length equals 18 residues. With 4 bases removed from V and 2 bases from J, the gap between germline ends came to 22 bases. CDR3 in DNA: TGTGCCAGCAGTTCCGGGGGGGGGACAGCCTCTTCCACAGATACGCAGTATTTT. Encoded protein: CASSSGGGTASSTDTQYF.

There are a few counts of this clonotype. The chain has TRBV28 and TRBJ2-3; 7 bases match TRBD2. With V trimmed by 5 bases and J by 3 bases, 8 bases remained unmatched. The CDR3 loop spans 15 amino acids. Germline V CDR1 and CDR2: MDHEN, SYDVKM. DNA of the CDR3: TGTGCCAGCAGTCGGCGCGGGGGAGGTACAGATACGCAGTATTTT. Translating it yields CASSRRGGGTDTQYF.

As to this clonotype: A read error may produce the germline difference seen at one junction end. The chain uses TRBV2 and TRBJ2-1; D might be TRBD1 or TRBD2, each matching 6 bases. The length of the CDR3 is 15 residues. Germline values: CDR1 SNHLY, CDR2 FYNNEI. CDR3 residues: CASNSGAEAYDEQFF. DNA of the CDR3: TGTGCCAGCAATTCGGGGGCAGAAGCCTACGATGAGCAGTTCTTC.